The 14 T cell receptor beta chains reported below all come from one sample, sequenced in a study of response to subunit inactivated influenza vaccine. TCRdb recomputed calls from the RT-PCR reads with MiXCR, one row per CDR3 protein. The repertoire holds hundreds of thousands of distinct CDR3 sequences, with approximately 15% as singletons. The sequencing here drew on PBMCs from blood, taken around 14 days before vaccination. The receptor source for this set is a middle-aged man who received an inactivated influenza vaccine.

This clonotype was counted only a few times. The genes are TRBV3-1 and TRBJ2-7; 15 bases fit TRBD2. The CDR3 covers 17 residues. J was trimmed by 6 bases and V by 2 bases; bases with no gene match: 8. Germline V gene lookup returns CDR1 LGHDT and CDR2 YNNKEL (reference sequence). The CDR3 DNA is TGTGCCAGCAGCCAAAGAGGGACTAGCGGGAGGAAGCCCGAGCAGTACTTC. Translating it yields CASSQRGTSGRKPEQYF.

Details on this clonotype: A much larger clone differs by one base, so this may be a read error. This chain links TRBV4-1 with TRBJ2-6, with no clear D. In germline, CDR1 is MGHRA, CDR2 YSYEKL. Between the trimmed V and J ends, which lost 1 base and 3 bases, there was a span of 10 bases. This CDR3 has 16 residues. CDR3 coding DNA: TGCGCCAGCAGCCAAGTCAGGAGCTATGGGGCCAACGTCCTGACTTTC. This gives the protein CASSQVRSYGANVLTF.

This clonotype turned up a few times. V is TRBV6-1 and J is TRBJ2-7; weak D call: TRBD2 (6 bases). Trimming left V 5 bases short and J 6 bases short, with 14 bases between. CDR1 and CDR2 from the germline V gene are MNHNS and SASEGT. The CDR3 spans 13 residues. The CDR3 nucleotides read TGTGCCAGCAGTCCTCTAGTCGGGGGCGAGCAGTACTTC. This sequence encodes CASSPLVGGEQYF.

This clonotype was observed a handful of times. The V and J genes are TRBV20-1 and TRBJ1-4; D not resolved. V was shortened by 2 bases and J by 4 bases, with 8 bases between the two germline ends. This CDR3 is built from 13 residues. CDR1 is DFQATT, CDR2 SNEGSKA, per germline (reference sequence). CDR3 sequence: CSARNSRNEKLFF. The CDR3 coding sequence is TGCAGTGCTAGAAACAGCCGTAATGAAAAACTGTTTTTT.

This clonotype was seen a few times. The chain couples TRBV6-6 to TRBJ2-1; the D is unclear. Between the trimmed V and J ends, which lost 1 base and 10 bases, there was a span of 8 bases. The germline CDR1 and CDR2 sequences are MNHNY and SVGAGI (reference sequence). This CDR3 region has 12 residues. CDR3 protein: CASSYFEREQFF. The CDR3 region has the DNA TGTGCCAGCAGTTACTTTGAGCGAGAGCAGTTCTTC.

A remark on this clonotype: A much larger clone lies one base from this, so it may be a read error. The chain carries TRBV12-3 or TRBV12-4 and TRBJ2-3; 10 bases match TRBD2. The CDR3 extends over 19 amino acids. The CDR3 sequence: CASCFFPSGRRDRTDTQYF. The CDR3 bases are TGTGCCAGCTGTTTTTTTCCTAGCGGGAGACGGGATCGCACAGATACGCAGTATTTT.

The chain couples TRBV3-1 to TRBJ2-1; TRBD1 matches 7 bases. V lost 1 base to trimming and J lost 7 bases; unmatched junction nucleotides: 10. This CDR3 spans 16 amino acids. Per germline, CDR1 LGHDT and CDR2 YNNKEL (reference sequence). This chain's CDR3 is CASSQVSWDSPNEQFF. The DNA of the CDR3 is TGTGCCAGCAGCCAAGTCTCTTGGGACAGCCCAAATGAGCAGTTCTTC.

The gene calls are TRBV5-1 and TRBJ2-1; D may be TRBD2 (5 bases). V was cut by 0 bases and J by 8 bases, with 15 bases left in between. The CDR3 has 15 amino acids. Germline-derived CDR1 and CDR2 are SGHRS and YFSETQ. CDR3 region: CASSLGGRYGDEQFF. CDR3 bases: TGCGCCAGCAGCTTGGGTGGGAGATACGGAGATGAGCAGTTCTTC.

The sample holds a few counts of this clonotype. The gene calls are TRBV11-2 and TRBJ2-5, with D perhaps TRBD2 (6 bases). This CDR3 is 14 amino acids long. Germline V gene sequence: CDR1 SGHAT, CDR2 FQNNGV. V was trimmed by 1 base and J by 1 base, leaving 7 bases between them. The CDR3 is CASSLGDFQETQYF. DNA for the CDR3: TGTGCCAGCAGCTTAGGGGACTTCCAAGAGACCCAGTACTTC. The full variable domain, in which reference TRBV11-2 and TRBJ2-5 provide the parts outside the CDR3, is EAGVAQSPRYKIIEKRQSVAFWCNPISGHATLYWYQQILGQGPKLLIQFQNNGVVDDSQLPKDRFSAERLKGVDSTLKIQPAKLEDSAVYLCASSLGDFQETQYFGPGTRLLVL.

CDR3 nucleotide sequence: TGTGCCAGCAGTTTTTCTGCTTTCCAAGAGACCCAGTACTTC. Encoded protein: CASSFSAFQETQYF. V gene TRBV12-3 or TRBV12-4 combines with J gene TRBJ2-5; no clear D gene. The CDR3 has 14 amino acids. Trimming stripped 3 bases from V and 1 base from J, with 9 bases between.

This clonotype was counted ten times or more. A read error may account for a junction end that differs from germline. The CDR3 DNA reads TGCGCCAGCAGCTTGAATAGCAATCAGCCCCAGCATTTT. Protein: CASSLNSNQPQHF. This chain uses TRBV12-3 or TRBV12-4 with TRBJ1-5; D is unclear. There are 13 residues in the CDR3.

A word on this clonotype: A much larger clone lies one base from this, so it may be a read error. This sequence joins TRBV4-2 and TRBJ2-7; D gene ambiguous. Germline CDR1 and CDR2: LGHNA and YNFKEQ. The length of the CDR3 is 13 residues. The CDR3 nucleotides are TGTGCCTGCAGCCAAGATTTAGGTTACGAGCAGTACTTC. The encoded protein is CACSQDLGYEQYF.

The chain couples TRBV20-1 to TRBJ1-5, with D possibly TRBD1 on 5 matching bases. The CDR3 runs to 13 residues. V was clipped by 4 bases and J by 3 bases, with 10 bases between them. Germline CDR1 is DFQATT and CDR2 is SNEGSKA (reference sequence). The CDR3 DNA follows: TGCAGTGCTATCCGGGGCCCCAATCAGCCCCAGCATTTT. This encodes CSAIRGPNQPQHF.

This clonotype has a count of ten or more. The rearrangement joins TRBV7-2 to TRBJ1-1; D might be TRBD1 (5 bases). CDR1 and CDR2 from the germline V gene are SGHTA and FQGNSA. CDR3 length: 15 residues. V lost 7 bases and J 1 base, leaving 16 bases between the germline ends. DNA of the CDR3: TGTGCCAGCACTCAAAGGGGCTCGGGGAACACTGAAGCTTTCTTT. It is translated as CASTQRGSGNTEAFF. The full variable domain, with the rest looked up from reference TRBV7-2 and TRBJ1-1, is GAGVSQSPSNKVTEKGKDVELRCDPISGHTALYWYRQSLGQGLEFLIYFQGNSAPDKSGLPSDRFSAERTGGSVSTLTIQRTQQEDSAVYLCASTQRGSGNTEAFFGQGTRLTVV.